A single sample gave rise to the 12 T cell receptor beta chains below, sequenced in a study of T-cell reconstitution after alpha-beta-depleted transplantation in children. Unique molecular identifiers were built into the TCRbeta library. MiXCR was run by TCRdb on the PCR reads, yielding one entry per CDR3 protein. The sample includes around 480,000 distinct CDR3 sequences, around a third of them seen just once. This specimen was PBMCs from the stem cell graft donor, taken from the stem cell graft. Source of these receptors: a human donor who donated a stem cell graft to a child with aplastic anemia.

The chain joins TRBV7-9 to TRBJ1-1, with a tentative D call TRBD1 (5 bases). The CDR3 has 15 residues. Trimming took 5 bases from V and 1 from J, leaving 14 bases between them. Germline CDR1 is SEHNR and CDR2 is FQNEAQ (reference sequence). CDR3 sequence (DNA): TGTGCCAGCAGCCACCCCCATCAGGGGAACACTGAAGCTTTCTTT. As protein: CASSHPHQGNTEAFF.

About this clonotype itself: One end of the junction does not line up with germline, which may come from a read error. The chain joins TRBV5-6 to TRBJ1-4; a possible D gene is TRBD1 (5 bases). The CDR3 contains 15 residues. Germline loops: CDR1 SGHDT, CDR2 YYEEEE. Written as DNA, the CDR3 is TGTGCCAGCTGCTTGCAAGGGGTAACTAATGAAAAACTGTTTTTT. It yields the protein CASCLQGVTNEKLFF.

The genes are TRBV19 and TRBJ2-7; D could derive from TRBD1 or TRBD2 (5 bases each). Per germline, CDR1 LNHDA and CDR2 SQIVND (reference sequence). CDR3 length: 15 amino acids. V was pared by 4 bases and J by 2 bases, with 15 bases between. The CDR3 sequence: CASSSLRGLTYEQYF. For the CDR3, the DNA is TGTGCCAGTAGTAGCCTGAGGGGTTTGACCTACGAGCAGTACTTC.

This chain links TRBV29-1 with TRBJ1-1; 7 nucleotides align to TRBD1. V was clipped by 4 bases and J by 8 bases; unmatched bases: 4. Germline V CDR1 and CDR2: SQVTM, ANQGSEA. CDR3 size: 11 residues. The CDR3: CSVVGTVEAFF. The CDR3 DNA sequence: TGCAGCGTTGTGGGGACAGTGGAAGCTTTCTTT.

J is TRBJ2-2 and V is TRBV21-1. TRBV21-1 constitutes a pseudogene. This CDR3 spans 13 amino acids. The CDR3 bases are TGTGCCAGCAGCAAATGGGGTTCCGGGGAGCTGTTTTTT. Its protein product is CASSKWGSGELFF.

The chain has TRBV6-5 and TRBJ1-5, with D perhaps matching TRBD1 (5 bases). Germline CDR1 reads MNHEY; CDR2 reads SVGAGI. Trimming removed 2 bases at V and 7 bases at J, with 12 bases between. This CDR3 has 14 residues. CDR3 sequence reads: CASSYRQGGQPQHF. The CDR3 DNA reads as TGTGCCAGCAGTTACCGGCAGGGTGGGCAGCCCCAGCATTTT.

This clonotype occurred a few times. The CDR3 reads CAISATSGHGSYNEQFF. The CDR3 nucleotides read TGTGCCATCAGTGCGACTAGCGGTCACGGGTCCTACAATGAGCAGTTCTTC. V usage is TRBV10-3 and J usage is TRBJ2-1, with 9 bases lining up with TRBD2. Germline V lookup: CDR1 ENHRY, CDR2 SYGVKD. The length of the CDR3 is 17 residues. V was pared by 4 bases and J by 1 base, with 8 bases of the junction left unmatched.

V is TRBV7-2 and J is TRBJ2-1; D remains unclear. Germline V gives CDR1 SGHTA, CDR2 FQGNSA. The CDR3 contains 12 residues. Trimming took 1 base from V and 13 from J, leaving 11 bases between them. The CDR3 bases are TGTGCCAGCAGCTTAGTACTAACGACCCAGTTCTTC. Its translation is CASSLVLTTQFF.

The CDR3 region has the DNA TGTGCCAGCAGCTTATTGGCAGGGGGTTTTTCACCCCTCCACTTT. This translates into CASSLLAGGFSPLHF. The rearrangement uses TRBV7-8 and TRBJ1-6; TRBD1 matches 7 bases. The CDR3 contains 15 residues. The ends lost 2 bases at V and 9 bases at J; junction bases unmatched: 7. Germline assignment: CDR1 SGHVS and CDR2 FQNEAQ.

CDR3 nucleotide sequence: TGCAGTGCTAGACCCGCGGGAGGTCGTACCGGGGAGCTGTTTTTT. Its protein is CSARPAGGRTGELFF. V usage is TRBV20-1 and J usage is TRBJ2-2, with 8 bases aligning to TRBD2. The CDR3 is made up of 15 amino acids. V lost 2 bases and J lost 5; bases outside the gene matches: 7. From germline, CDR1 is DFQATT and CDR2 SNEGSKA (reference sequence).

CDR3 amino acids: CASGMGGPGYTF. CDR3 in DNA: TGTGCTAGTGGGATGGGGGGGCCTGGCTACACCTTC. The chain uses TRBV12-5 and TRBJ1-2; possible D gene TRBD1, 6 bases. The germline V gene has CDR1 LGHNT and CDR2 FRNRAP. This CDR3 is 12 amino acids long. V was shortened by 6 bases and J by 7 bases, with 12 bases between the two germline ends.

The V call is TRBV21-1, the J call TRBJ2-1; the D call in the table, TRBD2, was not verified against the DNA. TRBV21-1 is a recognized pseudogene. This CDR3 spans 16 amino acids. This CDR3 is CASTSETGLGGNEQFF. CDR3 in DNA: TGTGCCAGCACCTCAGAAACGGGGTTGGGAGGCAATGAGCAGTTCTTC.